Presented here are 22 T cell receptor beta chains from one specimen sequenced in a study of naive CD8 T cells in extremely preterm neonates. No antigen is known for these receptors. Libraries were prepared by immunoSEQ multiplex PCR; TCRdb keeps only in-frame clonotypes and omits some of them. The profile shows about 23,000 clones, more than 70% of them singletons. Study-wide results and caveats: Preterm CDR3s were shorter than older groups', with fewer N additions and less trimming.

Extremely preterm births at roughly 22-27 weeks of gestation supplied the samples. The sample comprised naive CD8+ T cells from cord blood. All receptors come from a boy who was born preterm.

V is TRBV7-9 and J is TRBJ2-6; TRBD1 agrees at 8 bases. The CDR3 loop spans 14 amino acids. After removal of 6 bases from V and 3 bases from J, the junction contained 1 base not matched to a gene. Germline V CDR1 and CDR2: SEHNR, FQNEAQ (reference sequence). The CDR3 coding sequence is TGTGCCAGCAGGACAGGGGTTGGGGCCAACGTCCTGACTTTC. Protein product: CASRTGVGANVLTF.

CDR3 DNA sequence: TGTGCCAGCAGCTTAGCACAGAACACTGAAGCTTTCTTT. This encodes CASSLAQNTEAFF. This chain connects TRBV7-6 to TRBJ1-1, with unresolved D. V lost 0 bases to trimming and J lost 1 base, with 3 bases between them. The CDR3 runs 13 residues. Germline V gene sequence: CDR1 SGHVS, CDR2 FNYEAQ.

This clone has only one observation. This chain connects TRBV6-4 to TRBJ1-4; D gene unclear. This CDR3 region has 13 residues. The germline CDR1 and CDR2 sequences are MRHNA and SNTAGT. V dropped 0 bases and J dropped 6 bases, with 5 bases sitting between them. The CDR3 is CASSDSRDEKLFF. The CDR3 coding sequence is TGTGCCAGCAGTGACTCGAGGGATGAAAAACTGTTTTTT.

CDR3 sequence (DNA): TGTGCCAGTAGTATACAGGGGTACACTGAAGCTTTCTTT. This translates into CASSIQGYTEAFF. This chain links TRBV19 with TRBJ1-1; possibly TRBD1 for D (6 bases). Germline V gene sequence: CDR1 LNHDA, CDR2 SQIVND (reference sequence). The V end was cut by 2 bases, the J end by 3 bases, with 7 bases between. The CDR3 sequence is 13 residues long.

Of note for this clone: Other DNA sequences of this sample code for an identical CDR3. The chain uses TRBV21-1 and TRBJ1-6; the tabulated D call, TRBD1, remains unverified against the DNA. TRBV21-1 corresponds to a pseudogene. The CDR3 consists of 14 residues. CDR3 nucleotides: TGTGCCAGCAGCAAAGACAGATATAATTCACCCCTCCACTTT. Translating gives CASSKDRYNSPLHF.

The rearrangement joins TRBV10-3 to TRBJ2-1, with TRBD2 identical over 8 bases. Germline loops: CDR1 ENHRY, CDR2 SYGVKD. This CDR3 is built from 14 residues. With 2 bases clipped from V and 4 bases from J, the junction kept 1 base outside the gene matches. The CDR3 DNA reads TGTGCCATCAGTGAGGGCGGGGGGTACAATGAGCAGTTCTTC. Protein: CAISEGGGYNEQFF.

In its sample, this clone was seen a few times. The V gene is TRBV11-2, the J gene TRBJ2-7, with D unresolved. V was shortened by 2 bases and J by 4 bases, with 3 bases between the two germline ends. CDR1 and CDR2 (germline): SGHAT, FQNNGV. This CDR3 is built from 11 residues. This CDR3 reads CASSLKYEQYF. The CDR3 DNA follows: TGTGCCAGCAGCTTAAAGTACGAGCAGTACTTC.

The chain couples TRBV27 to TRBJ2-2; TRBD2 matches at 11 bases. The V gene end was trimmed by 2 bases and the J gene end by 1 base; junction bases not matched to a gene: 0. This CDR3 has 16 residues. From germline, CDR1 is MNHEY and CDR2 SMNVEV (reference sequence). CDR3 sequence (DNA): TGTGCCAGCAGTTTAGGGACTAGCGGGAACACCGGGGAGCTGTTTTTT. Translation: CASSLGTSGNTGELFF.

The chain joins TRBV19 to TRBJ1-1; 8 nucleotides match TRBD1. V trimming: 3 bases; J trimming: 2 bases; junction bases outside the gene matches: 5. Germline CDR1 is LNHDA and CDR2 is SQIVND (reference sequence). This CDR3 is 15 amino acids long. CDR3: CASSIGDRGNTEAFF. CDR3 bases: TGTGCCAGTAGTATTGGTGACAGGGGCAACACTGAAGCTTTCTTT.

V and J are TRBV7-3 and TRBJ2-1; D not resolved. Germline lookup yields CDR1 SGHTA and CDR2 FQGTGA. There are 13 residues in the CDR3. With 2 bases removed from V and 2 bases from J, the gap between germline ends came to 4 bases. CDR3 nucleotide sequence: TGTGCCAGCAGCTTAGACACCTACAATGAGCAGTTCTTC. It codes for CASSLDTYNEQFF. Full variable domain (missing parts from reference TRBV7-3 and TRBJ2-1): GAGVSQTPSNKVTEKGKYVELRCDPISGHTALYWYRQSLGQGPEFLIYFQGTGAADDSGLPNDRFFAVRPEGSVSTLKIQRTERGDSAVYLCASSLDTYNEQFFGPGTRLTVL.

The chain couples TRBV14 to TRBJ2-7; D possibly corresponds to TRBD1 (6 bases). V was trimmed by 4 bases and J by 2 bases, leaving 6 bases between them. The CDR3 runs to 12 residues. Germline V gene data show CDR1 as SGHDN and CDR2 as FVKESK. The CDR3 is CASSRDTYEQYF. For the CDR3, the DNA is TGTGCCAGCAGCCGGGACACCTACGAGCAGTACTTC. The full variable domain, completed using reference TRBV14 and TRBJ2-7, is EAGVTQFPSHSVIEKGQTVTLRCDPISGHDNLYWYRRVMGKEIKFLLHFVKESKQDESGMPNNRFLAERTGGTYSTLKVQPAELEDSGVYFCASSRDTYEQYFGPGTRLTVT.

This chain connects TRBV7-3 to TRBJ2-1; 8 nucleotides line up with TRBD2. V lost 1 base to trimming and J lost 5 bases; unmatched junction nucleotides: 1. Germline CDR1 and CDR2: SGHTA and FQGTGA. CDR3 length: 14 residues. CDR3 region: CASSLSGGNNEQFF. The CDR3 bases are TGTGCCAGCAGCTTAAGCGGGGGGAACAATGAGCAGTTCTTC.

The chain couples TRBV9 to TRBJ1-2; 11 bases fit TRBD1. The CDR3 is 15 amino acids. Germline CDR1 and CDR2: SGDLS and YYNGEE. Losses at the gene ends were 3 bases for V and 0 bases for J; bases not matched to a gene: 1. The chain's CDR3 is CASSEGQGANYGYTF. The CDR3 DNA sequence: TGTGCCAGCAGCGAGGGACAGGGGGCTAACTATGGCTACACCTTC.

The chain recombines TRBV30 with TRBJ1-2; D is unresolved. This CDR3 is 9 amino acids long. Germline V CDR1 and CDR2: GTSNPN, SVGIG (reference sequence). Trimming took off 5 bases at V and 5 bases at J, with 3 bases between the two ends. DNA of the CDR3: TGTGCCTGGGGTTATGGCTACACCTTC. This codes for CAWGYGYTF.

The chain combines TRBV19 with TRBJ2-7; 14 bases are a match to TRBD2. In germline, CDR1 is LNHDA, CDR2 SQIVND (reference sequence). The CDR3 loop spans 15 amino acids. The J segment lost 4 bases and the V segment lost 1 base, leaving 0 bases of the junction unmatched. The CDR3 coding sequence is TGTGCCAGTAGTATAGGGACTAGCGGGGGGTACGAGCAGTACTTC. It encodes CASSIGTSGGYEQYF.

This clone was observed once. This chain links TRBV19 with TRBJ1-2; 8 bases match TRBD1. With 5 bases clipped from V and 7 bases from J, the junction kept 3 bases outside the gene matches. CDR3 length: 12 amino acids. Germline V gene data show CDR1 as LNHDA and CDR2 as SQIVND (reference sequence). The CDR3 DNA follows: TGTGCCAGTAGTGAGGACAGGGTTGGCTACACCTTC. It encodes CASSEDRVGYTF.

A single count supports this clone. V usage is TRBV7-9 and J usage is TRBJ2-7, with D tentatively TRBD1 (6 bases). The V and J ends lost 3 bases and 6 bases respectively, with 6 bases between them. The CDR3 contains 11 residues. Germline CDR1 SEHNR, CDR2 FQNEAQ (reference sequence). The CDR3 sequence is CASSLGAEQYF. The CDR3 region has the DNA TGTGCCAGCAGCTTGGGGGCCGAGCAGTACTTC.

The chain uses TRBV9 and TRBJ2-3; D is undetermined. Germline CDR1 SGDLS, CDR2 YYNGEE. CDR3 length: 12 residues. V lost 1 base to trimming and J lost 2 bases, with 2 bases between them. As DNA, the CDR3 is TGTGCCAGCAGCGTACTCACAGATACGCAGTATTTT. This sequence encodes CASSVLTDTQYF. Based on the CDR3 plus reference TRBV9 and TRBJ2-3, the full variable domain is DSGVTQTPKHLITATGQRVTLRCSPRSGDLSVYWYQQSLDQGLQFLIQYYNGEERAKGNILERFSAQQFPDLHSELNLSSLELGDSALYFCASSVLTDTQYFGPGTRLTVL.

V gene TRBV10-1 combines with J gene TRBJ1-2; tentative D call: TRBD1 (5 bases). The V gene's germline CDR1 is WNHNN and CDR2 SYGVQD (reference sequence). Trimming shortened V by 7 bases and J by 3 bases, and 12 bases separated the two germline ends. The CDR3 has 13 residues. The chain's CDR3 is CASTHPGYYGYTF. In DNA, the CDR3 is TGCGCCAGCACCCACCCAGGGTACTATGGCTACACCTTC.

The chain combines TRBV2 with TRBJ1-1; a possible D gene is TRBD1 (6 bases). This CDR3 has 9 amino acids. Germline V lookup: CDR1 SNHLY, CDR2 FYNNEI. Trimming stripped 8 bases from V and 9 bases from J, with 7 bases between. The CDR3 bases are TGTGCCAGCGGGACAAAAGCTTTCTTT. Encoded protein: CASGTKAFF.

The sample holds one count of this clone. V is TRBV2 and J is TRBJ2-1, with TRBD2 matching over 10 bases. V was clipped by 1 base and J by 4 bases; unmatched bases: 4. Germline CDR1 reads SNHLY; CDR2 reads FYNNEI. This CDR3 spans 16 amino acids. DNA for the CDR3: TGTGCCAGCAGTGAAGAAGCGGGGGGGTTTTACAATGAGCAGTTCTTC. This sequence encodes CASSEEAGGFYNEQFF.

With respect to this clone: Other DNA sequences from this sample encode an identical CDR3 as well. The CDR3 region has the DNA TGTGCCAGCAGCGGACAGGGTTACGAGCAGTACTTC. It specifies CASSGQGYEQYF. The V gene is TRBV9, the J gene TRBJ2-7; TRBD1 agrees at 7 bases. Losses at the gene ends were 3 bases for V and 4 bases for J; bases not matched to a gene: 1. This CDR3 is built from 12 residues. Germline-derived CDR1 and CDR2 are SGDLS and YYNGEE.